There are many counts of the clone carrying this TCR beta chain. Since a much larger clone is just one base distant, this may be a read error. This record belongs to a study of T-cell reconstitution after alpha-beta-depleted transplantation in children. From germline, CDR1 is DFQATT and CDR2 SNEGSKA (reference sequence). CDR3 length: 18 residues. Molecular barcoding with unique molecular identifiers was used for the TCRbeta library. A single record per CDR3 protein comes from TCRdb applying MiXCR to the PCR reads. The sample lists some 70,000 distinct CDR3 sequences, about 7% occurring once. Sequenced material: PBMCs from the stem cell graft donor, taken from the stem cell graft. This TCR was recovered from a human donor who donated a stem cell graft to a child with acute lymphoblastic leukemia. The rearrangement links TRBV20-1 to TRBJ2-1; 9 bases are shared with TRBD2. In DNA, the CDR3 is TGCTGTGCTAGAGATCGAACCCGTAGCGGGAGAAATTACAATGAGCAGTTCTTC. It yields the protein CCARDRTRSGRNYNEQFF.